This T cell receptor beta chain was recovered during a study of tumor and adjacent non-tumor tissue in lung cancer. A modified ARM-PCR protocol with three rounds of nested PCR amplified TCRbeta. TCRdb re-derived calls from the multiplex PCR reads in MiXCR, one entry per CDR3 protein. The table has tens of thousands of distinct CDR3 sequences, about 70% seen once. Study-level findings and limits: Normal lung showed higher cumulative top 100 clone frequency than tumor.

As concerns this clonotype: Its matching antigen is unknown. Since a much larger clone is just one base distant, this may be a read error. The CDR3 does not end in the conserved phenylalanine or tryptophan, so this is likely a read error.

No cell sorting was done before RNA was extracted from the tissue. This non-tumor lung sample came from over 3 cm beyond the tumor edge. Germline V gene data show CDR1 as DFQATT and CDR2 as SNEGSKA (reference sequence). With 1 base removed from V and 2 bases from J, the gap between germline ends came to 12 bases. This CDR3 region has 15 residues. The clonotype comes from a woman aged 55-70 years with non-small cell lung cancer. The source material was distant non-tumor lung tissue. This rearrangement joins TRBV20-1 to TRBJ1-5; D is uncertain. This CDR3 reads CSARGQSIGNQPQHY. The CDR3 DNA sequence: TGCAGTGCTAGAGGACAATCTATCGGCAATCAGCCCCAGCATTAT.